This T cell receptor beta chain emerged from a study of Ad26.COV2.S vaccination and SARS-CoV-2 variants. Across the study: Once, or twice with 56 days between doses, Ad26.COV2.S was given intramuscularly. Study outcomes and limitations: People who got the vaccine had more spike-specific TCR breadth than people who got placebo. The breadth of spike-specific CD8+ and CD4+ T cell responses after vaccination was reportedly substantial.

Noted treatment: 19 received Ad26.COV2.S at low or high dose, single or two shots; roughly 5 received placebo; per-sample allocation not given. Collection of samples fell on day 63 after the first vaccine or placebo injection. Concerning this clone itself: Its specificity is unknown.

CDR3 length: 13 amino acids. Germline lookup yields CDR1 ENHRY and CDR2 SYGVKD. J gave up 5 bases and V 6 bases, and 5 bases lay outside the gene matches. Produced via immunoSEQ multiplex PCR; TCRdb's table is partial and in-frame only. The sample consists of around 250,000 clones, roughly 89% of them appearing once. The chain recombines TRBV10-3 with TRBJ2-5; 8 bases match TRBD1. This clonotype was sampled from a person between 18 and 65 years old who received the Ad26.COV2.S COVID-19 vaccine or a placebo. The sequenced sample was peripheral blood, obtained in a trial of Ad26.COV2.S vaccine versus placebo. DNA for the CDR3: TGTGCCATCAGGGGACAGGAAGGGGAGACCCAGTACTTC. This gives the protein CAIRGQEGETQYF.